This T cell receptor beta chain was captured in a study of cytomegalovirus exposure and HLA in healthy donors. The study, taken as a whole, reports: Associated with HLA alleles at 0.05 false discovery rate in a later analysis were 16,951 TCR beta sequences. The study flagged around 160 TCR beta chains as cytomegalovirus-associated.

Though nominally healthy at sampling, donors likely had unrecorded immune exposures. V lost 0 bases and J 1 base, leaving 7 bases between the germline ends. Looked up from germline, CDR1 is SGHRS and CDR2 is YFSETQ. The CDR3 consists of 14 residues. This PCR relied on a set of 60 Vbeta primers and 13 Jbeta primers. Some clones are missing from TCRdb's copy, which holds only in-frame ones; the method was immunoSEQ multiplex PCR. The profile shows around 110,000 clones, under 85% of them singletons. As to this clone: No antigen is known for it.

The sequence was collected from a male donor in good health and CMV-seronegative. The V gene is TRBV5-1, the J gene TRBJ2-5; D gene uncertain. Sequencing was carried out using PBMCs. The CDR3 here is CASSLGGSQETQYF. DNA of the CDR3: TGCGCCAGCAGCTTGGGAGGCAGCCAAGAGACCCAGTACTTC. The variable domain in full, completed from reference TRBV5-1 and TRBJ2-5, reads KAGVTQTPRYLIKTRGQQVTLSCSPISGHRSVSWYQQTPGQGLQFLFEYFSETQRNKGNFPGRFSGRQFSNSRSEMNVSTLELGDSALYLCASSLGGSQETQYFGPGTRLLVL.